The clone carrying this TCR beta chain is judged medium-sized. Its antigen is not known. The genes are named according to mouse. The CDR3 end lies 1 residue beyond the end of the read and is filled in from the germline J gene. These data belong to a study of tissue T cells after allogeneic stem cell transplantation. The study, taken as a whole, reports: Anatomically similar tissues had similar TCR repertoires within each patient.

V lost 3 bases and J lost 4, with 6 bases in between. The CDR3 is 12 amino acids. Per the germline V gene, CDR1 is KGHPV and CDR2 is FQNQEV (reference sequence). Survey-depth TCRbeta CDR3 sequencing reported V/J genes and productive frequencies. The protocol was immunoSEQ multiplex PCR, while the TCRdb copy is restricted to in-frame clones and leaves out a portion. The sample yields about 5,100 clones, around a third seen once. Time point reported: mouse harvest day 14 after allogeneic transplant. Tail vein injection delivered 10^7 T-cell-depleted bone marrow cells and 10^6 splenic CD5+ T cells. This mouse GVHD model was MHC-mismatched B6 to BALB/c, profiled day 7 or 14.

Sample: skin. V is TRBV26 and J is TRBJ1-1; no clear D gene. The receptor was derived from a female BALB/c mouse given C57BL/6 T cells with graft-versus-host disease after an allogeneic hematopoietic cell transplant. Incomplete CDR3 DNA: TGTGCCAGCAGTCTAGAATTCACAGAAGTCTTC. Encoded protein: CASSLEFTEVF. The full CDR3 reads CASSLEFTEVFF. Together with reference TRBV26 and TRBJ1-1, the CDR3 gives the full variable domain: NSKVIQTPRYLVKGQGQKAKMRCIPEKGHPVVFWYQQNKNNEFKFLINFQNQEVLQQIDMTEKRFSAECPSNSPCSLEIQSSEAGDSALYLCASSLEFTEVFFGKGTRLTVV.